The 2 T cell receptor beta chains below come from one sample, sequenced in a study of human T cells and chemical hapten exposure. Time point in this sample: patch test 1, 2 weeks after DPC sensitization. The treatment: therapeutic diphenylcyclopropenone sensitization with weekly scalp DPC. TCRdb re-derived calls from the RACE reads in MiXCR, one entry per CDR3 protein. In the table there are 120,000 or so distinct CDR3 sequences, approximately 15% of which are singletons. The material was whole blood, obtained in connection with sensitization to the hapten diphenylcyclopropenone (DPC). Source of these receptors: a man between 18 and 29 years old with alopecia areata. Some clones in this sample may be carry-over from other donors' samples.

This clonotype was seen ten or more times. The CDR3 reads CASSQTGSYEQYF. In nucleotides, the CDR3 is TGCGCCAGCAGCCAAACAGGATCCTACGAGCAGTACTTC. The V and J genes are TRBV4-3 and TRBJ2-7; maybe TRBD1 (5 bases). Germline CDR1 reads LGHNA; CDR2 reads YSLEER. This CDR3 is 13 amino acids long. V dropped 2 bases and J dropped 1 base, with 6 bases sitting between them.

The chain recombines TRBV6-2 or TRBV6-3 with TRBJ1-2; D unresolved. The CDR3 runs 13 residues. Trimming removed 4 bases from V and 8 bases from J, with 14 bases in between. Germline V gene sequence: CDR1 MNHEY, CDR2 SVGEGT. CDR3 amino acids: CASSFEQPRGYTF. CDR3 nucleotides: TGTGCCAGCAGTTTCGAACAGCCGCGCGGCTACACCTTC.